The T cell receptor (beta chain) described here comes from a study of cytomegalovirus exposure and HLA in healthy donors. Study at large: Earlier findings included roughly 100 million unique TCR beta sequences obtained from around 180 million T cells.

Germline V CDR1 and CDR2: SGHAT, FQNNGV. The CDR3 length is 14 residues. Trimming pared 1 base from V and 13 bases from J, leaving 19 bases between. A multiplex PCR was run with 60 Vbeta primers and 13 Jbeta primers. Assay: immunoSEQ multiplex PCR; the TCRdb copy retains only in-frame clones and omits some. Of 120,000 to 150,000 clones listed, around 73% were seen once; the top ten hold about 1.6%. The chain carries TRBV11-2 and TRBJ1-2, with a possible D match to TRBD1 (6 bases). The source of this sequence is a female donor in good health and CMV-seronegative. The sample was PBMCs. Here the CDR3 reads CASSLALRTDLITF. DNA of the CDR3: TGTGCCAGCAGCTTAGCCCTCCGGACAGACCTTATCACCTTC.